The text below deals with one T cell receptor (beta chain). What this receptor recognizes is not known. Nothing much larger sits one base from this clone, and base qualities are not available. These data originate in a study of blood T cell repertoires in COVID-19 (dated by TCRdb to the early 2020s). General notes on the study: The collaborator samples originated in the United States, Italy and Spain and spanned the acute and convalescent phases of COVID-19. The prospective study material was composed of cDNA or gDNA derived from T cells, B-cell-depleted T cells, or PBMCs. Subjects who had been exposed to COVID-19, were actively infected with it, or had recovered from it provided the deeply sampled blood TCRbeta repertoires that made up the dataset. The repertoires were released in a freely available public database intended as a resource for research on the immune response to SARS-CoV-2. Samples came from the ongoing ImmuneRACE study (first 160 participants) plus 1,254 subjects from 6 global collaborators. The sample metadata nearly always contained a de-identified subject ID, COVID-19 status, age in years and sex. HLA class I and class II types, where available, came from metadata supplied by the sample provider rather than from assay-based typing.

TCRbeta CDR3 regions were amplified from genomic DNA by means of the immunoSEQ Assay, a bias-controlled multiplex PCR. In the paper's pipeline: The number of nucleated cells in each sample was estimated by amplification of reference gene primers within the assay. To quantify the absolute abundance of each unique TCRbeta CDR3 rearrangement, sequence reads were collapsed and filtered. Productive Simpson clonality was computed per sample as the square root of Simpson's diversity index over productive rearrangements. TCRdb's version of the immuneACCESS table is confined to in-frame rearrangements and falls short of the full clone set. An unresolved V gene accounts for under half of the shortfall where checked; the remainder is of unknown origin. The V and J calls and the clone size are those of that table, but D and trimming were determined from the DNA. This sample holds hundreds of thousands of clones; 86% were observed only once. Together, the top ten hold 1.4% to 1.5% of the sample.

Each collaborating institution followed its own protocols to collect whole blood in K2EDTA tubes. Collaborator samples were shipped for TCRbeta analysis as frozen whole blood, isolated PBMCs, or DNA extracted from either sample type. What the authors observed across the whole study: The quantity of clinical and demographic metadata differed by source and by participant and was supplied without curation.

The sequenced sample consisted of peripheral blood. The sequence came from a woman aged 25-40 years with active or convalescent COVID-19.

The CDR3 loop reads CASSLDSGANQPQHF. The nucleotide sequence reads as follows: TGTGCCAGCAGTTTAGATTCAGGCGCCAATCAGCCCCAGCATTTT. The chain joins TRBV27 to TRBJ1-5, with no reliable assignment of the D segment. V is reduced by 2 bases and J by 3 bases, leaving a spacing of 11 bases between them. The CDR3 starts with the cysteine, ends with the phenylalanine, and has 15 residues. Only CDR3 DNA is held: 45 bases, read in frame from base 1. According to the germline V gene (reference sequence), CDR1 reads MNHEY and CDR2 reads SMNVEV.